One and the same sample provided the 2 T cell receptor beta chains below, sequenced in a study of shared clonotypes between healthy human individuals. Generated by immunoSEQ multiplex PCR, the TCRdb table keeps only in-frame clones and is missing some. The data show roughly 2 million clones, under 97% seen once. The source material was naive CD4+ T cells sorted from blood. The sample's subset: CD45RA+ positively selected. All receptors come from a man younger than 30 in good health.

This clone was seen a single time. Within the sample, other DNA sequences also encode this same CDR3. The chain is built from TRBV18 and TRBJ2-7, with 11 bases lining up with TRBD1. Looked up from germline, CDR1 is KGHSH and CDR2 is LQKENI. V lost 6 bases, J lost 0 bases, and 4 bases stayed unmatched. This CDR3 region has 15 residues. The CDR3 region is CASSRGTGGSYEQYF. The CDR3 DNA reads as TGTGCCAGCTCTCGCGGGACAGGGGGCTCCTACGAGCAGTACTTC.

J is TRBJ1-5 and V is TRBV7-8, with D possibly matching TRBD1 (6 bases). The V gene lost 1 base and the J gene lost 7 bases, with 11 bases spanning the gap. CDR3 size: 14 residues. Per germline, CDR1 SGHVS and CDR2 FQNEAQ. As DNA, the CDR3 is TGTGCCAGCAGCTTAGAGGGGGGCGGCCAGCCCCAGCATTTT. Residues: CASSLEGGGQPQHF.